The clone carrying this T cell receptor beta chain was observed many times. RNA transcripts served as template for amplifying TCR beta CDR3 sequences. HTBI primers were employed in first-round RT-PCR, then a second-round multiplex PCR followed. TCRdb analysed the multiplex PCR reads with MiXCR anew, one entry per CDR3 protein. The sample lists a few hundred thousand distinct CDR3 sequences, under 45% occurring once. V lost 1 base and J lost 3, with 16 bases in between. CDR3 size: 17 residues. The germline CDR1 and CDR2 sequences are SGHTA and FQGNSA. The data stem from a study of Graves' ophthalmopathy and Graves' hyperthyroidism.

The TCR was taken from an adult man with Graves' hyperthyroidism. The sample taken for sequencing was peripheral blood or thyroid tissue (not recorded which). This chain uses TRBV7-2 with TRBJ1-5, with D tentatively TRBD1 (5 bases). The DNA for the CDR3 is TGTGCCAGCAGCTTAGAGATGTTAGGCAGGGCCAATCAGCCCCAGCATTTT. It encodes CASSLEMLGRANQPQHF.